What follows are 19 T cell receptor beta chains derived from one specimen sequenced in a study of cytotoxic CD8 clonotypes in ibrutinib-treated CLL. Clones were sequenced by immunoSEQ multiplex PCR, and TCRdb holds only the in-frame ones, with some missing. This sample carries tens of thousands of clones, 55% to 65% of them seen once, and the ten largest clones take around 20%. Sequencing used PBMCs, obtained after 24 months of ibrutinib treatment. The receptors stem from a human donor with chronic lymphocytic leukemia.

This clone was counted between two and nine times. The chain joins TRBV14 to TRBJ2-1, with a possible D match to TRBD2 (6 bases). From germline, CDR1 is SGHDN and CDR2 FVKESK. CDR3 size: 13 residues. Trimming took 4 bases from V and 9 from J, leaving 13 bases between them. The DNA of the CDR3 is TGTGCCAGCAGCCGACTAGGTTGGGGTGAGCAGTTCTTC. This gives the protein CASSRLGWGEQFF.

The chain couples TRBV6-5 to TRBJ2-1; a possible D gene is TRBD2 (5 bases). Germline values: CDR1 MNHEY, CDR2 SVGAGI. The CDR3 extends over 15 amino acids. Between the trimmed V and J ends, which lost 5 bases and 3 bases, there was a span of 14 bases. CDR3: CASSRRGRGYNEQFF. CDR3 sequence (DNA): TGTGCCAGCAGTCGAAGAGGGAGAGGCTACAATGAGCAGTTCTTC.

This clone was seen ten or more times. The genes are TRBV7-2 and TRBJ1-4; 7 nucleotides match TRBD1. The CDR3 sequence is 14 residues long. Per the germline V gene, CDR1 is SGHTA and CDR2 is FQGNSA. V lost 2 bases and J lost 8; bases outside the gene matches: 5. The CDR3 bases are TGTGCCAGCAGCTTATATCCCAGGGGGGAAAAACTGTTTTTT. This codes for CASSLYPRGEKLFF.

This clone showed up many times. The chain is built from TRBV28 and TRBJ2-7, with D possibly matching TRBD2 (6 bases). V gave up 5 bases and J gave up 6 bases, with 20 bases separating them. The CDR3 contains 15 residues. Germline V gene data show CDR1 as MDHEN and CDR2 as SYDVKM. The CDR3 loop is CASSPPNGRTVEQYF. The CDR3 region has the DNA TGTGCCAGCAGTCCCCCGAACGGGAGAACCGTCGAGCAGTACTTC.

The chain joins TRBV7-2 to TRBJ1-5; 8 positions agree with TRBD1. This CDR3 comprises 15 residues. Looked up from germline, CDR1 is SGHTA and CDR2 is FQGNSA. V trimming: 5 bases; J trimming: 1 base; junction bases outside the gene matches: 4. CDR3 coding DNA: TGTGCCAGCAGCACACGGACAGGGAGCAATCAGCCCCAGCATTTT. Protein sequence: CASSTRTGSNQPQHF.

V and J are TRBV5-6 and TRBJ2-2, with D hard to call. This CDR3 is built from 14 residues. Germline values: CDR1 SGHDT, CDR2 YYEEEE. Trimming took off 3 bases at V and 4 bases at J, with 10 bases between the two ends. CDR3 region: CASSSRPGTGELFF. In DNA, the CDR3 is TGTGCCAGCAGCTCTCGGCCGGGCACCGGGGAGCTGTTTTTT.

This sequence joins TRBV6-1 and TRBJ2-1, with a tentative D call TRBD2 (5 bases). V lost 7 bases to trimming and J lost 2 bases, with 12 bases between them. The CDR3 extends over 14 amino acids. Germline V CDR1 and CDR2: MNHNS, SASEGT. The CDR3 DNA is TGTGCCAGCAAATGGTCGGGGACCTACAATGAGCAGTTCTTC. Its protein is CASKWSGTYNEQFF.

CDR3 sequence: CATSRDPPRVRSRRYEQYV. Here the CDR3 DNA reads TGTGCCACCAGCAGAGATCCTCCGCGTGTGAGGTCCCGGCGGTACGAGCAGTACGTC. V usage is TRBV15 and J usage is TRBJ2-7; D ambiguous. The CDR3 has 19 residues. Trimming shortened V by 0 bases and J by 4 bases, and 25 bases separated the two germline ends. CDR1 LNHNV and CDR2 YYDKDF come from the germline V gene (reference sequence).

This CDR3 is CATLGLAGGEQYF. The CDR3 DNA reads TGTGCCACTTTGGGACTAGCTGGGGGCGAGCAGTACTTC. The chain is built from TRBV2 and TRBJ2-7; 9 nucleotides match TRBD2. This CDR3 has 13 residues. Germline assignment: CDR1 SNHLY and CDR2 FYNNEI. Trimming at V came to 10 bases and at J to 6 bases, leaving 10 bases not matched to a gene.

The chain combines TRBV29-1 with TRBJ2-5, with 8 bases aligning to TRBD1. CDR3 size: 15 residues. Germline CDR1 and CDR2: SQVTM and ANQGSEA. With 7 bases clipped from V and 0 bases from J, the junction kept 10 bases outside the gene matches. CDR3: CSAAPGTGNQETQYF. DNA for the CDR3: TGCAGCGCTGCCCCCGGGACAGGCAACCAAGAGACCCAGTACTTC. Full variable domain (missing parts from reference TRBV29-1 and TRBJ2-5): SAVISQKPSRDICQRGTSLTIQCQVDSQVTMMFWYRQQPGQSLTLIATANQGSEATYESGFVIDKFPISRPNLTFSTLTVSNMSPEDSSIYLCSAAPGTGNQETQYFGPGTRLLVL.

This chain links TRBV5-4 with TRBJ2-7, with 11 bases matching TRBD2. There are 16 residues in the CDR3. V shed 1 base, J shed 2 bases, and the junction held 5 bases outside the gene matches. Germline V gene sequence: CDR1 SGHNT, CDR2 YYREEE (reference sequence). In DNA, the CDR3 is TGTGCCAGCAGCTTGACTAGCGGGAGCCGCCCCTACGAGCAGTACTTC. This codes for CASSLTSGSRPYEQYF.

In its sample, this clone was seen many times. The chain employs TRBV2 and TRBJ2-5; 9 bases are a match to TRBD2. The CDR3 runs 15 residues. Germline CDR1 and CDR2: SNHLY and FYNNEI. After removal of 5 bases from V and 1 base from J, the junction contained 5 bases not matched to a gene. The CDR3 sequence is CASSPSGGTQETQYF. The CDR3 region has the DNA TGTGCCAGCAGTCCCAGCGGGGGGACCCAAGAGACCCAGTACTTC.

The sample holds many counts of this clone. The identical CDR3 is also encoded by other nucleotide sequences in the sample. The J gene is TRBJ1-1, the V gene TRBV5-1; 8 nucleotides match TRBD1. Germline CDR1 SGHRS, CDR2 YFSETQ. Losses at the gene ends were 0 bases for V and 5 bases for J; bases not matched to a gene: 6. There are 15 residues in the CDR3. This CDR3 reads CASSLVGQGGTEAFF. CDR3 sequence (DNA): TGCGCCAGCAGCTTGGTAGGACAGGGCGGGACTGAAGCTTTCTTT.

This rearrangement joins TRBV10-3 to TRBJ1-2, with D tentatively TRBD1 (5 bases). Germline CDR1 and CDR2: ENHRY and SYGVKD. This CDR3 region has 17 residues. V was trimmed by 0 bases and J by 0 bases, leaving 14 bases between them. CDR3 sequence: CAISESGAGTANYGYTF. The CDR3 coding sequence is TGTGCCATCAGTGAGTCAGGGGCCGGGACCGCTAACTATGGCTACACCTTC.

In its sample, this clone was seen a few times. The gene calls are TRBV5-1 and TRBJ1-2; 7 bases align to TRBD1. The CDR3 is 14 residues long. The ends lost 4 bases at V and 5 bases at J; junction bases unmatched: 8. Germline V CDR1 and CDR2: SGHRS, YFSETQ. The CDR3 protein is CASSPQQGRYGYTF. In DNA form, the CDR3 reads TGCGCCAGCAGCCCACAACAGGGGAGGTATGGCTACACCTTC.

The chain links TRBV15 to TRBJ2-5; TRBD2 matches at 13 bases. J gave up 5 bases and V 2 bases, and 5 bases lay outside the gene matches. There are 16 residues in the CDR3. CDR1 is LNHNV, CDR2 YYDKDF, per germline (reference sequence). CDR3: CATSRTSGRGGETQYF. The CDR3 region has the DNA TGTGCCACCAGCAGAACTAGCGGGAGGGGAGGGGAGACCCAGTACTTC.

The chain employs TRBV6-1 and TRBJ2-7; D is unresolved. Germline V CDR1 and CDR2: MNHNS, SASEGT. V was pared by 1 base and J by 1 base, with 2 bases between. The CDR3 is 12 residues long. CDR3 residues: CASSEVSYEQYF. CDR3 sequence (DNA): TGTGCCAGCAGTGAAGTTTCCTACGAGCAGTACTTC.

On this clone: Its ends do not fully match the called genes, so a read error is possible. The chain couples TRBV18 to TRBJ1-5, with 8 bases that match TRBD1. Germline V CDR1 and CDR2: KGHSH, LQKENI. This CDR3 contains 16 residues. CDR3 coding DNA: TGTGCCAGTTCACCCGGGACAGGTTTAGGCAATCAGCCCCAGCATTTT. It specifies CASSPGTGLGNQPQHF. Using reference TRBV18 and TRBJ1-5 for the parts outside the CDR3, the full variable domain is NAGVMQNPRHLVRRRGQEARLRCSPMKGHSHVYWYRQLPEEGLKFMVYLQKENIIDESGMPKERFSAEFPKEGPSILRIQQVVRGDSAAYFCASSPGTGLGNQPQHFGDGTRLSIL.

The rearrangement links TRBV4-1 to TRBJ2-1; 7 bases fit TRBD2. The ends lost 0 bases at V and 3 bases at J; junction bases unmatched: 11. The CDR3 is made up of 18 amino acids. CDR1 and CDR2 (germline): MGHRA, YSYEKL. CDR3 nucleotide sequence: TGCGCCAGCAGCCAAGAACCCACCCTAGCGGCGCTCTACAATGAGCAGTTCTTC. Its protein is CASSQEPTLAALYNEQFF.